This TCR beta chain was sequenced for a study of Ad26.COV2.S vaccination and SARS-CoV-2 variants. About the research overall: Administration of Ad26.COV2.S was intramuscular, either once or twice 56 days apart.

The treatment denotes: some 19 received Ad26.COV2.S at low or high dose, single or two shots; roughly 5 received placebo; per-sample allocation not given. Sampling occurred on day 63 after the first vaccine or placebo injection. In Boston, the donor was an adult between 18-55 years of age. Spike of the Wuhan-strain SARS-CoV-2 was expressed by an Ad26 vector, which formed the vaccine. This table comes from immunoSEQ multiplex PCR, and its TCRdb copy is limited to in-frame clones, with some not included. This sample has more than 400,000 clones, with about nine tenths found just once. From germline, CDR1 is SGHRS and CDR2 YFSETQ. Trimming shortened V by 0 bases and J by 6 bases, and 13 bases separated the two germline ends. The CDR3 spans 14 residues.

V usage is TRBV5-1 and J usage is TRBJ2-7; D perhaps matches TRBD2 (5 bases). The sample was peripheral blood, taken in a trial of Ad26.COV2.S vaccine versus placebo. The TCR originated in a person between 18 and 65 years old who received the Ad26.COV2.S COVID-19 vaccine or a placebo. The CDR3 DNA follows: TGCGCCAGCAGCTTGGGCCAGGCGGCGGGCGAGCAGTACTTC. It is translated as CASSLGQAAGEQYF.